This TCR beta chain was sequenced for a study of tumor and adjacent non-tumor tissue in lung cancer. Looking at the study overall: Samples averaged roughly 4.2 million productive TCRbeta reads each.

Study-wide results and limits: Compared with tumor, normal lung showed significantly lower TCR diversity. Patients with more diverse tumor TCRs had worse survival.

Concerning this clonotype: Its antigen is not known.

The template was RNA from unsorted bulk tissue. The CDR3 consists of 15 residues. J lost 10 bases, V lost 5 bases, and 14 bases had no gene match. CDR1 MNHEY and CDR2 SVGEGT come from the germline V gene. TCRbeta libraries were built with three rounds of nested PCR, modified from ARM-PCR. Each CDR3 protein is one row after TCRdb ran MiXCR on the multiplex PCR reads. This sample has fewer than 120,000 distinct CDR3 sequences; approximately 87% occur once, and the top ten carry approximately 22%. The chain has TRBV6-2 or TRBV6-3 and TRBJ2-1; 7 bases agree with TRBD2. This TCR came from a man aged 65-85 years with non-small cell lung cancer. Sequenced input: lung tumor tissue. CDR3 coding DNA: TGTGCCAGCAGTCCGGGACTATGCAATACAAACGAGCAGTTCTTC. Its translation is CASSPGLCNTNEQFF.